The text below deals with one T cell receptor (beta chain). This CDR3 is also generated by other DNA sequences in the sample. The data stem from a study of blood T cell repertoires in COVID-19. CDR3 length: 16 amino acids. The germline V gene has CDR1 MNHEY and CDR2 SMNVEV (reference sequence). The ends lost 0 bases at V and 3 bases at J; junction bases unmatched: 2. Clones were read by immunoSEQ multiplex PCR, and TCRdb kept only the in-frame ones, dropping some. The sample contains around 58,000 clones, 70% to 90% of which appear only once. V is TRBV27 and J is TRBJ1-3, with 10 bases aligning to TRBD1. Sequencing was done on a sample of peripheral blood. This receptor was obtained from a human donor in a cohort sampled during active COVID-19. The CDR3 loop is CASSLSGTGVGNTIYF. The CDR3 DNA sequence: TGTGCCAGCAGTTTATCGGGGACAGGGGTTGGAAACACCATATATTTT.